This entry describes one T cell receptor (beta chain). Its target antigen remains unknown. No qualities accompany the bases; no much larger clone lies one base away. The donors were 40 or so Caucasian individuals from Russia, aged roughly 6 to 100 years, who were systemically healthy. Each donor gave around 9 milliliters of peripheral blood, collected into EDTA-treated Vacutainer tubes. Ficoll-Paque density-gradient centrifugation was used to isolate PBMCs, with at least 7 million obtained per sample. Trizol reagent was used to extract total RNA from PBMCs, with at least 6 micrograms per sample. Naive CD45RAhigh/CD27high T cell percentages were measured by flow cytometry on a PBMC aliquot from every donor. The data were obtained in a study of blood T cells in healthy people across ages (dated by TCRdb to between 2015 and 2016). For context, the study as a whole: In model experiments, roughly one uniquely barcoded TCR beta cDNA molecule per two T cells was captured by template switching. Donors of different ages were randomly distributed across sequencing lanes to avoid experimental bias. To track age-related changes in TCR beta repertoire diversity, the study relied on deep sequencing normalized with unique cDNA molecular identifiers. For two donors (one aged 18 to 29 and one aged 80 or older), the study analyzed two additional independent replicas of 1 million unique cDNA reads from the same blood draw. The donors were split into four age groups: young (average 16 years), middle-aged (39), aged (62) and long-lived (over 80).

The CDR3 holds 15 amino acids from the cysteine to the phenylalanine. Only the CDR3 portion is preserved as DNA: 45 bases, with reading frame beginning at the first base. CDR1 and CDR2, looked up from the germline V gene, are KGHSY and FQNENV. Trimming at the junction amounts to 3 bases on V and 5 bases on J, and the germline ends lie 14 bases apart. What the authors observed across the whole study: Because donor CMV infection status was unknown, age-related changes in expanded clonotypes were potentially confounded. Compared with the aged group, more naive CD4+ T cells, fewer expanded clones and increased TCR diversity were shown by the long-lived group, suggesting age selection. Because profiling used bulk unsorted PBMCs, naive and antigen-experienced compartments could not be compared conclusively. There was a strong correlation between observed TCR beta diversity and the percentage of naive T cells measured by flow cytometry. As age increased, observed TCR beta diversity per million T cells dropped in a roughly linear way, and a significant reduction was already evident by age 40. Estimates of total diversity from one million sequenced T cells were regarded as lower bounds and underestimates.

The protocol used for the library was 5' RACE. TCRdb names Illumina HiSeq 2500 as the instrument used. A second PCR of about 7 to 12 cycles was run with a J-beta primer mix and a sample-barcoded 5' primer. A unique molecular identifier was introduced onto each TCR beta cDNA molecule by a template-switch 5' adaptor carrying 12 random nucleotides. Each sample yielded at least 3 million CDR3-containing paired-end reads. First-strand cDNA was synthesized from all RNA with the Mint cDNA synthesis kit, primed by a TRBC-specific oligonucleotide. After uracil-DNA glycosylase treatment, a first 18-cycle PCR used universal primers M1SS and BC2_uni_R on all cDNA. For the original study's pipeline: Normalization of each sample was performed by random selection of 1 million high-quality reads, each carrying a distinct molecular identifier. Reads sharing molecular identifiers were discarded rather than binned into consensus sequences. CDR3 identification, clonotype clustering and error correction used MiTCR with a Q25 quality threshold and the strictest error-elimination algorithm. A nonparametric unseen species model with Euler transformation was used to estimate a lower bound on total TCR beta diversity. The raw public reads went through TCRdb reprocessing: fastp at Q25, MiXCR clone calling, in-frame beta chains kept. Merged by CDR3 protein, the rows form single entries marked with the most common genes and DNA. TCRdb, not the authors, supplied the V and J calls. The sample table records about 1.4 million distinct CDR3 sequences; approximately 63% of these occur just once. The leading ten clones occupy roughly 6.3% of the sample.

Sequenced: blood. The sequence was obtained from a man younger than 30 in good health. Recombination joined TRBV16 with TRBJ2-1; the D gene cannot be resolved reliably. The base sequence is TGTGCCAGCAGCCAGCCCCTAGTGTCCCACAATGAGCAGTTCTTC. Its amino acids are CASSQPLVSHNEQFF.